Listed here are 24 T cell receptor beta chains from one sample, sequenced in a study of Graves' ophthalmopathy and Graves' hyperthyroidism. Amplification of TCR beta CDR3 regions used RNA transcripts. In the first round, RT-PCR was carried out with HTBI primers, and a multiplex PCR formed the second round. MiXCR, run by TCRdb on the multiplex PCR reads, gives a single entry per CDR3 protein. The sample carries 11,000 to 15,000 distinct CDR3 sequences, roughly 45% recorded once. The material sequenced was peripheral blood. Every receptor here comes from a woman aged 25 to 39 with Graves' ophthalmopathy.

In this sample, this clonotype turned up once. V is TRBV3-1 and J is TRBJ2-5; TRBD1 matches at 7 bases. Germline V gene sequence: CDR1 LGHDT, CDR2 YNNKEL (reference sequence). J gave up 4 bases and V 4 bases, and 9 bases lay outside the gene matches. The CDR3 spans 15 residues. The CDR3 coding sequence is TGTGCCAGCAGCCCCATGGCGACAGGGTCAGAGACCCAGTACTTC. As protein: CASSPMATGSETQYF.

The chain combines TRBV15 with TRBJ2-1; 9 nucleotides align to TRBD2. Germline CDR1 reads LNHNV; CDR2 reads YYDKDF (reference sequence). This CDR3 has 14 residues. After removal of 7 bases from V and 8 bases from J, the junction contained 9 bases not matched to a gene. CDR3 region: CATTAGGSVDEQFF. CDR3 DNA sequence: TGTGCCACCACAGCGGGAGGATCAGTGGATGAGCAGTTCTTC.

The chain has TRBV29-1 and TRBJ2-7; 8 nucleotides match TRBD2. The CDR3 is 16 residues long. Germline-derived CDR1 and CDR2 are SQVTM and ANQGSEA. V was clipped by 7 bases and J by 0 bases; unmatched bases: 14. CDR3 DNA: TGCAGCGCAATGCTTATGAGCGGGAGAAGCTCCTACGAGCAGTACTTC. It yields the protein CSAMLMSGRSSYEQYF.

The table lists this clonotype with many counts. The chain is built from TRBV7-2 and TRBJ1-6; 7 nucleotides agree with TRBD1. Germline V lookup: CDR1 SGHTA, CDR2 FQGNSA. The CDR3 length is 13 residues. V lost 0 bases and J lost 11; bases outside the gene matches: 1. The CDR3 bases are TGTGCCAGCAGCTTAGCGGACAGGACACCCCTCCACTTT. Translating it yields CASSLADRTPLHF.

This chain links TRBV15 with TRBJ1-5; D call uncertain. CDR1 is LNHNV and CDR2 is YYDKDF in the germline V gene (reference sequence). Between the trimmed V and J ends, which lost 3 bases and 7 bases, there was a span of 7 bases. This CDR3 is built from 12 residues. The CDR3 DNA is TGTGCCACCAGCAGCGGAGGGCAGCCCCAGCATTTT. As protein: CATSSGGQPQHF.

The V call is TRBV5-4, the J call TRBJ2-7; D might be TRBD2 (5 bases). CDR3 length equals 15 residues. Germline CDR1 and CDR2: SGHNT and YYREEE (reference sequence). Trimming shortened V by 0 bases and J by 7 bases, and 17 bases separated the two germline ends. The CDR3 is CASSLDSSVGEEQYF. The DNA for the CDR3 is TGTGCCAGCAGCTTGGATTCCAGTGTCGGGGAGGAGCAGTACTTC.

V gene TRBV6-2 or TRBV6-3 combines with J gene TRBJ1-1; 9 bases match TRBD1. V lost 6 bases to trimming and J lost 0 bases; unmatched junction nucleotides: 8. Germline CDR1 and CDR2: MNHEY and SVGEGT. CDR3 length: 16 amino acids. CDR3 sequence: CASSRRDRDMNTEAFF. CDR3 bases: TGTGCCAGCAGCCGCCGGGACAGGGACATGAACACTGAAGCTTTCTTT.

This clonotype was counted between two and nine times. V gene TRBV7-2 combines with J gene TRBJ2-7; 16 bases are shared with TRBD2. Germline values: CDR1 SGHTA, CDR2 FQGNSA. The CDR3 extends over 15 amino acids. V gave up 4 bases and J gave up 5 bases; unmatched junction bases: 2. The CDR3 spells CASSSGTSGRDEQYV. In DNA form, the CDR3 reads TGTGCCAGCAGCTCCGGGACTAGCGGGAGGGACGAGCAGTACGTC.

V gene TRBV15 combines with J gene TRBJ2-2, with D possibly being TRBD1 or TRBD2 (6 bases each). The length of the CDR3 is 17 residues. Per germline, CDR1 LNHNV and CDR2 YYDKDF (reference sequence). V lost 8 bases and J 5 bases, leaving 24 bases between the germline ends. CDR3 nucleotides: TGTGCCACCCCTAAGAGAGAGGGGGGACTCGTGACCGGGGAGCTGTTTTTT. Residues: CATPKREGGLVTGELFF.

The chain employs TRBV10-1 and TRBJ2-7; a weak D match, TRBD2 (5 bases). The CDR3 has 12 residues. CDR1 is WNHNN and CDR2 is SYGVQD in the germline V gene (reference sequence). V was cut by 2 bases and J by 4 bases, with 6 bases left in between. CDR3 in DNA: TGCGCCAGCAGTGAGACGGGGTACGAGCAGTACTTC. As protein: CASSETGYEQYF.

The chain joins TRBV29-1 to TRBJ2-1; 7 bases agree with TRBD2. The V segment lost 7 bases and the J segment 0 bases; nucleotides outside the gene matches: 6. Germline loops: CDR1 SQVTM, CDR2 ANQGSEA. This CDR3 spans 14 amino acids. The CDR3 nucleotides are TGCAGCGGTGATAGCGGGCTCTCCTACAATGAGCAGTTCTTC. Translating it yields CSGDSGLSYNEQFF.

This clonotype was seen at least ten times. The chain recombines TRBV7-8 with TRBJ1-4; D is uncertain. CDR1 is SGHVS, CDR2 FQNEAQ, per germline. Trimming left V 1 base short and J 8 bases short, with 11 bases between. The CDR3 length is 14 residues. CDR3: CASSLDRFGEKLFF. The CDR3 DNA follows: TGTGCCAGCAGCTTAGACCGTTTCGGGGAAAAACTGTTTTTT.

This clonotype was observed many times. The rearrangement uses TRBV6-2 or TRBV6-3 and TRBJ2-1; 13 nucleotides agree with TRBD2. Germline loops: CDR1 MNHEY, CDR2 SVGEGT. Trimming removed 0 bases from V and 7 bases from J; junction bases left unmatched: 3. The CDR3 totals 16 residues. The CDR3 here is CASSYSTSGRWNEQFF. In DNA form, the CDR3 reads TGTGCCAGCAGTTACTCGACTAGCGGGAGGTGGAATGAGCAGTTCTTC.

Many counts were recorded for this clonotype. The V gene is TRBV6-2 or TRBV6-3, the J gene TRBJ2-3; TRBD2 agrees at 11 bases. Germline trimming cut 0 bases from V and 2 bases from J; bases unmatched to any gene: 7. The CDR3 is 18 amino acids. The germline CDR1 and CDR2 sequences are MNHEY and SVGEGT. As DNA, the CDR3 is TGTGCCAGCAGTTACTCGGGCATACTAGCGGGAGACACAGATACGCAGTATTTT. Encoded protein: CASSYSGILAGDTDTQYF.

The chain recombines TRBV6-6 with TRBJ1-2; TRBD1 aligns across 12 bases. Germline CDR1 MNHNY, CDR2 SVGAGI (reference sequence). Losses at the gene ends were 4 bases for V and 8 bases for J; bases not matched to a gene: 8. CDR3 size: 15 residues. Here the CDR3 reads CASSLMGQGAWGYTF. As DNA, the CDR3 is TGTGCCAGCAGTTTGATGGGACAGGGGGCGTGGGGCTACACCTTC.

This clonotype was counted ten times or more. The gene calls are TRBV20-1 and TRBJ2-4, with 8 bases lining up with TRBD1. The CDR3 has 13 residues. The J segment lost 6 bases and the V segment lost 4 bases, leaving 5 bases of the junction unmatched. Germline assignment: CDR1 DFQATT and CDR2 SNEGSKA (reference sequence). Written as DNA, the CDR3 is TGCAGTGCTACTCAGGGGGCTGTAAACATTCAGTACTTC. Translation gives CSATQGAVNIQYF.

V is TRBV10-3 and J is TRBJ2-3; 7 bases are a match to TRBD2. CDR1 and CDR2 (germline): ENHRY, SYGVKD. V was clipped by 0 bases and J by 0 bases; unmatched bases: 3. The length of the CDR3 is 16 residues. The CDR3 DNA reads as TGTGCCATCAGTGAGTCCCTAGCGGCTAGCACAGATACGCAGTATTTT. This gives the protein CAISESLAASTDTQYF.

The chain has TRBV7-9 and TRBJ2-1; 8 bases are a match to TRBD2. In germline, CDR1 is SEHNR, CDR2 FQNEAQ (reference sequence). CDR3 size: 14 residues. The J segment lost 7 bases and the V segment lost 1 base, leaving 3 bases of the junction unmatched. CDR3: CASSLVAGLNEQFF. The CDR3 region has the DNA TGTGCCAGCAGCTTAGTAGCGGGACTGAATGAGCAGTTCTTC.

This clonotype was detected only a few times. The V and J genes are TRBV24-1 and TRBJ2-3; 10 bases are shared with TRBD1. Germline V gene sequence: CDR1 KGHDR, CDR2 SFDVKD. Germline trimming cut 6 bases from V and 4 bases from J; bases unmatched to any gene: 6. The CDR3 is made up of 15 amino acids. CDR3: CATSTGTGEADTQYF. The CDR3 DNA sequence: TGTGCCACCAGTACCGGGACAGGGGAGGCAGATACGCAGTATTTT.

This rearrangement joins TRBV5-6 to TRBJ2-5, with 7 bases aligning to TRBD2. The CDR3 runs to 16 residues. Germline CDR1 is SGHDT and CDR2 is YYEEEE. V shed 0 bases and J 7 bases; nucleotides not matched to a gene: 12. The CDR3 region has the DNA TGTGCCAGCAGCTTGGAGGGCGGGAGTACGGTCGGGACCCAGTACTTC. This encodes CASSLEGGSTVGTQYF.

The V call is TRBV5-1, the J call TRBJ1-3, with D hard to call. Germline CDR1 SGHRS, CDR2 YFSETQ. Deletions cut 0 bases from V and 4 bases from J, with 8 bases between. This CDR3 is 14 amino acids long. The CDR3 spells CASSLGGKGNTIYF. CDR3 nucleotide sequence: TGCGCCAGCAGCTTGGGGGGAAAGGGAAACACCATATATTTT.

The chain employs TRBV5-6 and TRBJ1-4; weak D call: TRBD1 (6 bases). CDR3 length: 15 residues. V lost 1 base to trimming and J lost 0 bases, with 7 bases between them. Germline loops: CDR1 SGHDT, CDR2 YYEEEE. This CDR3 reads CASSLWTATNEKLFF. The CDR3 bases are TGTGCCAGCAGCTTGTGGACAGCAACTAATGAAAAACTGTTTTTT.

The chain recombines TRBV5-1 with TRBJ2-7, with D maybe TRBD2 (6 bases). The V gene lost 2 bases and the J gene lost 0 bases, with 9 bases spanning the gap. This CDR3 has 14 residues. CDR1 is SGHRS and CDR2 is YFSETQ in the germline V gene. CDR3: CASSFSSASYEQYF. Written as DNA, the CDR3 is TGCGCCAGCAGCTTCTCTAGCGCCTCCTACGAGCAGTACTTC.

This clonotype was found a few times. CDR3 nucleotides: TGCGCCAGCAGCTTGGCAGGGCGGTCCTACGAGCAGTACTTC. The encoded protein is CASSLAGRSYEQYF. The chain recombines TRBV5-1 with TRBJ2-7; possibly TRBD1 for D (5 bases). The V end lost 0 bases, the J end lost 1 base, and 8 bases lay between the germline ends. CDR3 length: 14 residues. Germline lookup yields CDR1 SGHRS and CDR2 YFSETQ.